This entry lists 6 T cell receptor beta chains sequenced from one sample in a study of T cells in Graves' hyperthyroidism and ophthalmopathy. Using RNA transcripts as the source, TCR beta CDR3 regions were amplified. HTBI primers were employed in a first-round RT-PCR of the TCR CDR3. MiXCR, applied by TCRdb to the multiplex PCR reads, yields one record per CDR3 protein. The sample lists about half a million distinct CDR3 sequences, around 20% seen once, with about a quarter in the top ten. The specimen sequenced was blood. All receptors derive from a man younger than 35 with Graves' hyperthyroidism.

This clonotype was recorded a few times. This chain joins TRBV5-1 and TRBJ1-1; perhaps TRBD1 as D (6 bases). The V end was cut by 3 bases, the J end by 1 base, with 16 bases between. The CDR3 has 16 residues. CDR1 is SGHRS and CDR2 is YFSETQ in the germline V gene. The CDR3 sequence is CASSWTGGATNTEAFF. CDR3 sequence (DNA): TGCGCCAGCAGCTGGACCGGGGGGGCCACGAACACTGAAGCTTTCTTT.

This clonotype was detected many times. The rearrangement links TRBV7-2 to TRBJ2-7, with TRBD1 matching 9 bases. Germline V CDR1 and CDR2: SGHTA, FQGNSA. This CDR3 region has 13 residues. V was clipped by 5 bases and J by 11 bases; unmatched bases: 10. The CDR3 DNA sequence: TGTGCCAGCAGCGTCTCCGGGACAGGGACAGAGTACTTC. Amino acid sequence: CASSVSGTGTEYF.

This clonotype was seen many times. The chain links TRBV15 to TRBJ2-5; 8 bases map to TRBD2. V dropped 4 bases and J dropped 5; count of bases not matched to a gene: 6. The CDR3 has 14 residues. CDR1 and CDR2 from the germline V gene are LNHNV and YYDKDF (reference sequence). The CDR3 sequence: CATSKGLELETQYF. Written as DNA, the CDR3 is TGTGCCACCAGCAAGGGACTAGAATTGGAGACCCAGTACTTC.

This clonotype has more than one count but fewer than ten. The V and J genes are TRBV12-3 or TRBV12-4 and TRBJ2-4, with D maybe TRBD2 (5 bases). V was trimmed by 7 bases and J by 0 bases, leaving 13 bases between them. The CDR3 is made up of 15 amino acids. CDR3 bases: TGTGCCAGCACCCTGGACGGACTAGCCAAAAACATTCAGTACTTC. Translation: CASTLDGLAKNIQYF.

This clonotype has at least ten counts. The chain employs TRBV9 and TRBJ1-2; 7 nucleotides line up with TRBD1. The CDR3 is 19 residues long. The germline V gene encodes CDR1 SGDLS and CDR2 YYNGEE. With 2 bases clipped from V and 4 bases from J, the junction kept 20 bases outside the gene matches. The CDR3 is CASSVSPLRPGQRSYGYTF. CDR3 sequence (DNA): TGTGCCAGCAGCGTGTCGCCACTTAGACCGGGACAGAGAAGCTATGGCTACACCTTC.

V and J are TRBV6-1 and TRBJ2-3; 7 bases agree with TRBD1. The CDR3 covers 16 residues. Germline values: CDR1 MNHNS, CDR2 SASEGT. V dropped 6 bases and J dropped 1; count of bases not matched to a gene: 10. CDR3 DNA sequence: TGTGCCAGCAGGAAGGACAGACAGGGAGGCACAGATACGCAGTATTTT. Translating gives CASRKDRQGGTDTQYF.